The rows below give T cell receptor beta chains drawn from one sample of a study of response to subunit inactivated influenza vaccine. TCRdb reanalysed the RT-PCR reads using MiXCR and keeps one entry per CDR3 protein. The sample contains a few hundred thousand distinct CDR3 sequences, approximately 14% of which appear only once. Sequencing was performed on PBMCs from blood, taken about 13 days after vaccination. The receptors here all came from a man aged 50 to 60 who received an inactivated influenza vaccine. Both conserved end residues are part of each CDR3. The order of the fields is CDR3 length, V gene, CDR3 protein.

CDR3 length: 13; V gene: TRBV27; CDR3 protein: CASRDAGAYGYTF
CDR3 length: 15; V gene: TRBV5-4; CDR3 protein: CASRPGPGVNTEAFF
CDR3 length: 13; V gene: TRBV3-1; CDR3 protein: CASSLMEGDEQYF
CDR3 length: 15; V gene: TRBV29-1; CDR3 protein: CSVNTPDRGPYEQYF
CDR3 length: 12; V gene: TRBV20-1; CDR3 protein: CSARDGTDTQYF
CDR3 length: 13; V gene: TRBV20-1; CDR3 protein: CSALSGDSYEQYF
CDR3 length: 16; V gene: TRBV3-1; CDR3 protein: CASSQDRTIRRNGYTF
CDR3 length: 14; V gene: TRBV27; CDR3 protein: CASRPQGPNTEAFF
CDR3 length: 12; V gene: TRBV20-1; CDR3 protein: CSAPPTGYGYTF
CDR3 length: 17; V gene: TRBV12-3/TRBV12-4; CDR3 protein: CASSLGGTSPITGELFF